This T cell receptor beta chain was recovered during a study of blood T cell repertoires in COVID-19. Clones were read by immunoSEQ multiplex PCR, and TCRdb kept only the in-frame ones, dropping some. Among about 200,000 clones, over 70% were seen once, and the ten largest hold 7.5% to 9%. The germline V gene has CDR1 LGHNT and CDR2 FRNRAP. The CDR3 consists of 15 residues. The junction had 5 bases not matched to a gene; V was cut back by 3 bases and J by 4 bases. The TCR was taken from a woman of 80 years or more with acute or convalescent COVID-19. This sequence joins TRBV12-5 and TRBJ2-3, with 9 nucleotides matching TRBD1. Source material: peripheral blood. As DNA, the CDR3 is TGTGCTAGTGGTTTTCGAGGGACAGGGCCAGATACGCAGTATTTT. Translation: CASGFRGTGPDTQYF.